The 5 T cell receptor beta chains below were found in one sample sequenced in a study of T cells in Graves' hyperthyroidism and ophthalmopathy. Amplification of TCR beta CDR3 regions was performed using RNA transcripts as template. HTBI primers were the set used in a first-round RT-PCR of the TCR CDR3. Via MiXCR, TCRdb re-called the multiplex PCR reads, giving one row per CDR3 protein. The table lists about 580,000 distinct CDR3 sequences, approximately 44% of them singletons. Sequencing was carried out using peripheral blood or thyroid tissue (not recorded which). The receptors shown here come from a woman younger than 35 with Graves' hyperthyroidism.

This clonotype showed up many times. The CDR3 loop reads CASSETEANEKLFF. CDR3 nucleotide sequence: TGTGCCAGCAGTGAGACCGAGGCGAATGAAAAACTGTTTTTT. The genes are TRBV6-6 and TRBJ1-4; D gene uncertain. The CDR3 contains 14 residues. The germline CDR1 and CDR2 sequences are MNHNY and SVGAGI (reference sequence). V was pared by 5 bases and J by 5 bases, with 12 bases between.

This chain joins TRBV6-2 or TRBV6-3 and TRBJ1-2; TRBD1 might be the D (6 bases). The V gene lost 2 bases and the J gene lost 4 bases, with 14 bases spanning the gap. The CDR3 contains 15 residues. Germline CDR1 is MNHEY and CDR2 is SVGEGT. CDR3 bases: TGTGCCAGCAGTTACGTGGACAGTCCTTTCTATGGCTACACCTTC. As protein: CASSYVDSPFYGYTF.

The chain couples TRBV15 to TRBJ2-7, with D perhaps TRBD1 or TRBD2 (6 bases each). The J call may not be correct, given that the DNA end is closer to TRBJ2-4. The CDR3 is made up of 13 amino acids. CDR1 is LNHNV, CDR2 YYDKDF, per germline (reference sequence). CDR3 DNA: TGTGCCACCAGCAGCGACAGGAGGGACATTCAGTACTTC. Translated: CATSSDRRDIQYF.

In its sample, this clonotype was seen many times. The V and J genes are TRBV7-9 and TRBJ1-3; D is ambiguous. Trimming removed 5 bases from V and 2 bases from J, with 25 bases in between. Germline V lookup: CDR1 SEHNR, CDR2 FQNEAQ (reference sequence). CDR3 length equals 19 residues. The CDR3 here is CASSAPLEAPGPTGNTIYF. Written as DNA, the CDR3 is TGTGCCAGCAGCGCCCCACTCGAGGCGCCCGGGCCCACTGGAAACACCATATATTTT.

Ten or more counts support this clonotype. The chain links TRBV7-8 to TRBJ2-2; D is possibly TRBD1 (5 bases). This CDR3 spans 15 amino acids. Germline lookup yields CDR1 SGHVS and CDR2 FQNEAQ. V shed 3 bases and J shed 8 bases, with 16 bases lying between them. In DNA form, the CDR3 reads TGTGCCAGCAGCTTTAGGGCAGGGTCGAAAGGGGAGCTGTTTTTT. Its translation: CASSFRAGSKGELFF. Supplemented by reference TRBV7-8 and TRBJ2-2, the full variable domain reads GAGVSQSPRYKVAKRGQDVALRCDPISGHVSLFWYQQALGQGPEFLTYFQNEAQLDKSGLPSDRFFAERPEGSVSTLKIQRTQQEDSAVYLCASSFRAGSKGELFFGEGSRLTVL.